Presented here are 23 T cell receptor beta chains from one specimen sequenced in a study of CD8+CD57+ T cells in acquired aplastic anemia. It was patients with CD8+CD57+ cell expansion by flow cytometry who were chosen for sequencing. Profiles of TCR beta VDJ and CDR3 were generated from a genomic DNA template. TCRdb used MiXCR to reprocess the reads, holding one entry per CDR3 protein. The repertoire holds approximately 130,000 distinct CDR3 sequences, with over 55% as singletons. The sequenced sample consisted of sorted CD4+, CD8+, or CD8+CD57+ T cells (not recorded which) from PBMCs. The receptors originated from a human donor with aplastic anemia.

This clonotype was seen at least ten times. The rearrangement joins TRBV19 to TRBJ2-2; either TRBD1 or TRBD2 may supply D (6 bases each). The CDR3 contains 15 residues. V gave up 0 bases and J gave up 6 bases, with 11 bases separating them. The germline gives CDR1 LNHDA, CDR2 SQIVND (reference sequence). The CDR3 coding sequence is TGTGCCAGTAGTATAGATCAAGGGGGGCCCGGGGAGCTGTTTTTT. Its translation: CASSIDQGGPGELFF.

The chain employs TRBV20-1 and TRBJ2-7; D gene uncertain. Germline loops: CDR1 DFQATT, CDR2 SNEGSKA (reference sequence). Between the trimmed V and J ends, which lost 5 bases and 6 bases, there was a span of 14 bases. The CDR3 sequence is 12 residues long. As DNA, the CDR3 is TGCAGTGCTTTGATAGGTCCGGGCGAGCAGTACTTC. This translates into CSALIGPGEQYF.

This clonotype was observed a handful of times. V usage is TRBV10-3 and J usage is TRBJ1-2; 7 bases are shared with TRBD1. V shed 6 bases, J shed 6 bases, and the junction held 10 bases outside the gene matches. The CDR3 has 14 amino acids. Germline-derived CDR1 and CDR2 are ENHRY and SYGVKD. CDR3 residues: CAIRRPTGYNGYTF. The CDR3 DNA reads TGTGCCATCAGACGACCGACAGGGTATAATGGCTACACCTTC.

The gene calls are TRBV9 and TRBJ2-3; the D is unclear. The V end was cut by 3 bases, the J end by 11 bases, with 25 bases between. Looked up from germline, CDR1 is SGDLS and CDR2 is YYNGEE. CDR3 length: 16 amino acids. CDR3 nucleotides: TGTGCCAGCAGCGCTTCCGCGGACCCCTGGACGGTTAAGCAGTATTTT. Protein product: CASSASADPWTVKQYF.

V gene TRBV15 combines with J gene TRBJ2-5; perhaps TRBD1 as D (6 bases). Germline V gives CDR1 LNHNV, CDR2 YYDKDF (reference sequence). V was pared by 3 bases and J by 1 base, with 12 bases between. This CDR3 comprises 15 residues. The CDR3 spells CATSRRTTGQETQYF. Written as DNA, the CDR3 is TGTGCCACCAGCAGGAGGACGACAGGCCAAGAGACCCAGTACTTC.

The CDR3 region has the DNA TGCGCCAGCAGTGTATTAAACCGGACACTTTGCGGAATACACTCAGATACGCAGTATTTT. Protein: CASSVLNRTLCGIHSDTQYF. The chain links TRBV10-1 to TRBJ2-3, with D possibly matching TRBD1 (5 bases). The V and J ends lost 4 bases and 4 bases respectively, with 30 bases between them. Germline V gives CDR1 WNHNN, CDR2 SYGVQD (reference sequence). This CDR3 is 20 amino acids long.

The V and J genes are TRBV7-2 and TRBJ1-4; D uncertain. The length of the CDR3 is 13 residues. With 5 bases removed from V and 6 bases from J, the gap between germline ends came to 10 bases. CDR1 is SGHTA and CDR2 is FQGNSA in the germline V gene. CDR3 coding DNA: TGTGCCAGCAGCCAAGCTCAGCATGAAAAACTGTTTTTT. It encodes CASSQAQHEKLFF. The variable domain in full, completed from reference TRBV7-2 and TRBJ1-4, reads GAGVSQSPSNKVTEKGKDVELRCDPISGHTALYWYRQSLGQGLEFLIYFQGNSAPDKSGLPSDRFSAERTGGSVSTLTIQRTQQEDSAVYLCASSQAQHEKLFFGSGTQLSVL.

This clonotype has ten or more counts. This chain uses TRBV24-1 with TRBJ2-3; a weak D match, TRBD1 (5 bases). The germline V and J ends were trimmed by 9 bases and 6 bases, with 15 bases remaining between them. This CDR3 comprises 13 residues. Germline values: CDR1 KGHDR, CDR2 SFDVKD. The CDR3 coding sequence is TGTGCCACCGACAGAGCTCCCGGGGATACGCAGTATTTT. This sequence encodes CATDRAPGDTQYF.

With regard to this clonotype: A junction boundary mismatches the germline segment, possibly from a read error. This chain links TRBV20-1 with TRBJ2-1, with D unresolved. There are 10 residues in the CDR3. The V gene's germline CDR1 is DFQATT and CDR2 SNEGSKA (reference sequence). The CDR3 DNA sequence: TGCAGTGCTAGTCCCACCCCCCCGATCTTC. As protein: CSASPTPPIF.

The rearrangement uses TRBV19 and TRBJ2-2, with 9 bases lining up with TRBD2. Germline V lookup: CDR1 LNHDA, CDR2 SQIVND (reference sequence). There are 18 residues in the CDR3. V lost 6 bases, J lost 4 bases, and 15 bases stayed unmatched. The CDR3 DNA follows: TGTGCCAGTAGGGCCCTGATGGCGGGAGGGCCGCGCACCGGGGAGCTGTTTTTT. This encodes CASRALMAGGPRTGELFF.

The J gene is TRBJ2-5, the V gene TRBV6-1, with D unclear. Trimming took 4 bases from V and 2 from J, leaving 8 bases between them. Germline values: CDR1 MNHNS, CDR2 SASEGT. This CDR3 spans 13 amino acids. CDR3: CASSVYGQETQYF. The CDR3 coding sequence is TGTGCCAGCAGTGTTTATGGGCAAGAGACCCAGTACTTC.

The chain is built from TRBV7-9 and TRBJ2-7; a weak D match, TRBD1 (5 bases). Germline V gene sequence: CDR1 SEHNR, CDR2 FQNEAQ (reference sequence). V gave up 5 bases and J gave up 0 bases, with 14 bases separating them. The CDR3 is made up of 15 amino acids. CDR3 sequence reads: CASSPPLDNSYEQYF. The DNA for the CDR3 is TGTGCCAGCAGCCCCCCCCTGGACAACTCCTACGAGCAGTACTTC.

The rearrangement uses TRBV5-6 and TRBJ2-2; D uncertain. Germline V gene sequence: CDR1 SGHDT, CDR2 YYEEEE. This CDR3 has 15 residues. Trimming removed 0 bases from V and 7 bases from J, with 13 bases in between. CDR3 nucleotide sequence: TGTGCCAGCAGCTTGGGAGTAGGGCCAGGCGGGGAGCTGTTTTTT. Its translation: CASSLGVGPGGELFF.

This clonotype has more than one count but fewer than ten. V is TRBV2 and J is TRBJ2-7, with a weak D call TRBD1 (6 bases). Germline CDR1 and CDR2: SNHLY and FYNNEI. V shed 8 bases and J shed 5 bases, with 16 bases lying between them. This CDR3 contains 13 residues. In DNA, the CDR3 is TGTGCCAGCTTGGGGCAGGGGTTCAACGAGCAGTACTTC. Translating gives CASLGQGFNEQYF. Full variable domain (missing parts from reference TRBV2 and TRBJ2-7): EPEVTQTPSHQVTQMGQEVILRCVPISNHLYFYWYRQILGQKVEFLVSFYNNEISEKSEIFDDQFSVERPDGSNFTLKIRSTKLEDSAMYFCASLGQGFNEQYFGPGTRLTVT.

The chain links TRBV24-1 to TRBJ2-5, with 10 bases that match TRBD1. Per germline, CDR1 KGHDR and CDR2 SFDVKD. The V segment lost 11 bases and the J segment 5 bases; nucleotides outside the gene matches: 10. The CDR3 has 14 residues. The CDR3 spells CAINSGTGDETQYF. In nucleotides, the CDR3 is TGTGCCATAAACTCCGGGACAGGGGATGAGACCCAGTACTTC.

At least ten counts were recorded for this clonotype. This chain connects TRBV12-3 or TRBV12-4 to TRBJ1-2, with D possibly being TRBD1 (5 bases). V was pared by 6 bases and J by 8 bases, with 16 bases between. There are 13 residues in the CDR3. The DNA for the CDR3 is TGTGCCAGCAGCCCCACTAGAGGGGACGGCTACACCTTC. This gives the protein CASSPTRGDGYTF.

This clonotype was seen more than once but under ten times. The rearrangement joins TRBV4-1 to TRBJ2-6; D remains unclear. CDR1 MGHRA and CDR2 YSYEKL come from the germline V gene. The CDR3 has 16 residues. V lost 3 bases to trimming and J lost 1 base, with 10 bases between them. DNA of the CDR3: TGCGCCAGCAGCCAGTGGCAGGAGTCTGGGGCCAACGTCCTGACTTTC. It is translated as CASSQWQESGANVLTF.

The chain combines TRBV15 with TRBJ2-2; D is undetermined. There are 14 residues in the CDR3. Trimming shortened V by 4 bases and J by 0 bases, and 6 bases separated the two germline ends. Per germline, CDR1 LNHNV and CDR2 YYDKDF (reference sequence). The CDR3 spells CATSIYPNTGELFF. As DNA, the CDR3 is TGTGCCACCAGCATATACCCGAACACCGGGGAGCTGTTTTTT.

The rearrangement links TRBV19 to TRBJ1-2; TRBD1 matches 7 bases. This CDR3 is built from 15 residues. The germline V gene encodes CDR1 LNHDA and CDR2 SQIVND (reference sequence). The trim removed 3 bases at V and 2 bases at J, leaving 6 bases unmatched. In DNA form, the CDR3 reads TGTGCCAGTAGTATTAGCGGGACAGAGAACTATGGCTACACCTTC. As protein: CASSISGTENYGYTF. The variable domain in full, with the rest retrieved from reference TRBV19 and TRBJ1-2, is DGGITQSPKYLFRKEGQNVTLSCEQNLNHDAMYWYRQDPGQGLRLIYYSQIVNDFQKGDIAEGYSVSREKKESFPLTVTSAQKNPTAFYLCASSISGTENYGYTFGSGTRLTVV.

This rearrangement joins TRBV2 to TRBJ2-7, with 9 positions matching TRBD1. Trimming took 4 bases from V and 4 from J; bases not matched to a gene: 11. The CDR3 totals 16 residues. CDR1 and CDR2 from the germline V gene are SNHLY and FYNNEI. CDR3 amino acids: CASSGTGGQGSYEQYF. The CDR3 DNA reads TGTGCCAGCAGTGGAACCGGGGGACAGGGCTCTTACGAGCAGTACTTC. The full variable domain, rest sourced from reference TRBV2 and TRBJ2-7, is EPEVTQTPSHQVTQMGQEVILRCVPISNHLYFYWYRQILGQKVEFLVSFYNNEISEKSEIFDDQFSVERPDGSNFTLKIRSTKLEDSAMYFCASSGTGGQGSYEQYFGPGTRLTVT.

In the case of this clonotype: One junction end does not reproduce the germline sequence, and a read error may be involved. This rearrangement joins TRBV20-1 to TRBJ2-1; the match to TRBD2 covers 10 bases. Germline CDR1 is DFQATT and CDR2 is SNEGSKA (reference sequence). This CDR3 region has 13 residues. The CDR3 DNA sequence: TGCAGTGCGGTCCTAGCGGGAGTTGGTGAGCAGTCCTTC. Protein product: CSAVLAGVGEQSF.

This clonotype was counted between two and nine times. The J gene is TRBJ2-5, the V gene TRBV7-2, with TRBD1 identical over 7 bases. The CDR3 is 16 residues long. V was pared by 0 bases and J by 1 base, with 5 bases of the junction left unmatched. Per the germline V gene, CDR1 is SGHTA and CDR2 is FQGNSA. CDR3 DNA sequence: TGTGCCAGCAGCTTAGCTTCCTCAGGGGGCCAAGAGACCCAGTACTTC. It translates to CASSLASSGGQETQYF.

About this clonotype itself: Since no conserved phenylalanine or tryptophan closes the CDR3, a read error is the likely cause. The V gene is TRBV2, the J gene TRBJ2-7; D perhaps matches TRBD2 (6 bases). The length of the CDR3 is 13 residues. CDR1 is SNHLY and CDR2 is FYNNEI in the germline V gene. Trimming removed 6 bases from V and 2 bases from J, with 11 bases in between. The CDR3 nucleotides read TGTGCCAGCAGGGAGGGGCTCCCCTACGAGCAGTACCTC. It codes for CASREGLPYEQYL.